These 18 T cell receptor beta chains came from one sample sequenced in a study of blood T cell repertoires in COVID-19. The assay was immunoSEQ multiplex PCR, and TCRdb's table has in-frame clones only and misses some. The sample comprises some 250,000 clones, approximately 83% of which are singletons, and 1.5% to 2% rests with the top ten. The sequenced sample consisted of PBMCs or T cells enriched from blood (not recorded which). The receptors shown here come from a woman aged 45-65 years who had recovered from COVID-19.

This chain connects TRBV3-1 (or the pseudogene TRBV3-2) to TRBJ1-2; D perhaps matches TRBD1 (5 bases). CDR1 and CDR2 (germline): LGHDT, YNNKEL (reference sequence). Deletions cut 0 bases from V and 3 bases from J, with 11 bases between. CDR3 length: 15 amino acids. The CDR3 region is CASSQEGQGYYGYTF. CDR3 sequence (DNA): TGTGCCAGCAGCCAAGAAGGGCAGGGCTACTATGGCTACACCTTC.

Note on this clone: A junction end diverges from the germline sequence, so it may reflect a read error. This chain uses TRBV19 with TRBJ2-4, with a weak D call TRBD1 (6 bases). From germline, CDR1 is LNHDA and CDR2 SQIVND (reference sequence). The CDR3 loop spans 12 amino acids. The CDR3: CASSTPGTRAMF. The CDR3 bases are TGTGCCAGTAGTACTCCCGGGACACGGGCAATGTTC.

This chain connects TRBV3-1 (or the pseudogene TRBV3-2) to TRBJ2-7; unclear D gene. The CDR3 sequence is 15 residues long. Germline V gives CDR1 LGHDT, CDR2 YNNKEL (reference sequence). V gave up 5 bases and J gave up 0 bases, with 14 bases separating them. For the CDR3, the DNA is TGTGCCAGCAGCTTTTTTGGGCAGAACTCCTACGAGCAGTACTTC. Its translation: CASSFFGQNSYEQYF.

The CDR3 nucleotides are TGCGCCAGCAGCCTAGGGGACTTTTACAATGAGCAGTTCTTC. This encodes CASSLGDFYNEQFF. V gene TRBV5-1 combines with J gene TRBJ2-1; perhaps TRBD2 as D (6 bases). V was trimmed by 4 bases and J by 4 bases, leaving 12 bases between them. The CDR3 consists of 14 residues. The germline V gene has CDR1 SGHRS and CDR2 YFSETQ.

The rearrangement uses TRBV11-1 and TRBJ2-3; 7 positions match TRBD1. The CDR3 spans 14 residues. Germline CDR1 and CDR2: SGHAT and FQDESV (reference sequence). V was pared by 5 bases and J by 2 bases, with 4 bases of the junction left unmatched. This CDR3 reads CASSRTGATDTQYF. CDR3 nucleotide sequence: TGTGCCAGCAGCCGGACAGGAGCCACAGATACGCAGTATTTT.

This chain links TRBV18 with TRBJ1-5; no clear D. This CDR3 contains 13 residues. V was cut by 5 bases and J by 2 bases, with 7 bases left in between. Germline lookup yields CDR1 KGHSH and CDR2 LQKENI. CDR3 nucleotide sequence: TGTGCCAGCTCAGTAGGAGGCAATCAGCCCCAGCATTTT. Encoded protein: CASSVGGNQPQHF.

This chain uses TRBV11-3 with TRBJ2-7; D perhaps matches TRBD1 (5 bases). CDR1 and CDR2 (germline): SGHNT, YENEEA. CDR3 length equals 14 residues. The ends were cut back, 6 bases at V and 4 bases at J, with 16 bases in the middle. CDR3 sequence: CASSPHPGAYEQYF. DNA of the CDR3: TGTGCCAGCAGTCCGCATCCTGGGGCTTACGAGCAGTACTTC. Variable domain in full (rest from reference TRBV11-3 and TRBJ2-7): EAGVVQSPRYKIIEKKQPVAFWCNPISGHNTLYWYLQNLGQGPELLIRYENEEAVDDSQLPKDRFSAERLKGVDSTLKIQPAELGDSAVYLCASSPHPGAYEQYFGPGTRLTVT.

CDR3 region: CATRYVSAEAFF. CDR3 DNA sequence: TGTGCCACTCGGTATGTAAGCGCTGAAGCTTTCTTT. The chain couples TRBV28 to TRBJ1-1; D gene ambiguous. This CDR3 contains 12 residues. Germline CDR1 and CDR2: MDHEN and SYDVKM. Deletions cut 10 bases from V and 6 bases from J, with 15 bases between.

This rearrangement joins TRBV5-1 to TRBJ2-1; D may be TRBD1 (7 bases). CDR3 length: 17 amino acids. The ends were cut back, 0 bases at V and 0 bases at J, with 13 bases in the middle. Looked up from germline, CDR1 is SGHRS and CDR2 is YFSETQ. The CDR3 loop is CASSLGAGGGSYNEQFF. The CDR3 bases are TGCGCCAGCAGCTTGGGGGCAGGGGGAGGCTCCTACAATGAGCAGTTCTTC.

V is TRBV9 and J is TRBJ1-1; no firm D call. V was cut by 0 bases and J by 7 bases, with 13 bases left in between. From germline, CDR1 is SGDLS and CDR2 YYNGEE. The CDR3 totals 14 residues. The CDR3 reads CASSVGPREGEAFF. CDR3 DNA sequence: TGTGCCAGCAGCGTAGGACCTAGGGAGGGTGAAGCTTTCTTT.

The chain couples TRBV10-1 to TRBJ2-1; 15 bases are a match to TRBD2. The trim removed 5 bases at V and 6 bases at J, leaving 11 bases unmatched. This CDR3 spans 18 amino acids. Germline CDR1 is WNHNN and CDR2 is SYGVQD (reference sequence). In nucleotides, the CDR3 is TGCGCCAGCAGTTCCGGGACTAGCGGGAGGAAAATCGGCAATGAGCAGTTCTTC. Amino acids: CASSSGTSGRKIGNEQFF.

The chain combines TRBV29-1 with TRBJ2-1; no reliable D call. Germline CDR1 SQVTM, CDR2 ANQGSEA. V lost 2 bases to trimming and J lost 10 bases, with 9 bases between them. The length of the CDR3 is 11 residues. The CDR3 is CSVEFLEEQFF. CDR3 nucleotide sequence: TGCAGCGTTGAATTCCTAGAGGAGCAGTTCTTC.

This rearrangement joins TRBV28 to TRBJ2-7, with D tentatively TRBD2 (6 bases). CDR1 is MDHEN, CDR2 SYDVKM, per germline. The CDR3 runs to 13 residues. Trimming took 6 bases from V and 6 from J, leaving 15 bases between them. CDR3: CASRGGTVSEQYF. The DNA of the CDR3 is TGTGCCAGCAGGGGGGGAACGGTTTCCGAGCAGTACTTC.

The chain is built from TRBV7-2 and TRBJ2-7; 13 nucleotides match TRBD2. V shed 5 bases and J 5 bases; nucleotides not matched to a gene: 6. The germline V gene has CDR1 SGHTA and CDR2 FQGNSA. This CDR3 contains 15 residues. CDR3 in DNA: TGTGCCAGCAGCCTAGGACTAGCGGGAGTGGACGAGCAGTACTTC. This sequence encodes CASSLGLAGVDEQYF.

The V gene is TRBV19, the J gene TRBJ2-1; 11 positions match TRBD2. The CDR3 contains 16 residues. V shed 6 bases, J shed 4 bases, and the junction held 8 bases outside the gene matches. Germline CDR1 is LNHDA and CDR2 is SQIVND (reference sequence). CDR3 coding DNA: TGTGCCAGTAGCAGACTAGCGGGAAACCTATACAATGAGCAGTTCTTC. This codes for CASSRLAGNLYNEQFF.

Comments on this clone: Other DNA sequences in the sample encode the same CDR3. This chain links TRBV10-3 with TRBJ1-5; D is undetermined. The CDR3 is made up of 14 amino acids. Per germline, CDR1 ENHRY and CDR2 SYGVKD. V lost 2 bases and J 0 bases, leaving 5 bases between the germline ends. As DNA, the CDR3 is TGTGCCATCAGTGAGCGGGATAGCAATCAGCCCCAGCATTTT. As protein: CAISERDSNQPQHF.

CDR3 region: CASRTGSNYGYTF. The CDR3 DNA reads TGTGCCAGCCGGACAGGGTCTAACTATGGCTACACCTTC. The rearrangement uses TRBV28 and TRBJ1-2, with 8 bases identical to TRBD1. Per the germline V gene, CDR1 is MDHEN and CDR2 is SYDVKM. CDR3 length: 13 amino acids. V dropped 8 bases and J dropped 0; count of bases not matched to a gene: 2.

The J gene is TRBJ1-6, the V gene TRBV28, with D perhaps matching TRBD1 (6 bases). Trimming removed 1 base at V and 7 bases at J, with 14 bases between. The V gene's germline CDR1 is MDHEN and CDR2 SYDVKM. The CDR3 runs to 16 residues. This chain's CDR3 is CASSLSGGAPNSPLHF. CDR3 sequence (DNA): TGTGCCAGCAGTTTATCGGGGGGCGCCCCCAATTCACCCCTCCACTTT.